The 24 T cell receptor beta chains below all came from one sample that was sequenced in a study of cytomegalovirus exposure and HLA in healthy donors. This PCR relied on a set of 60 Vbeta primers and 13 Jbeta primers. The protocol was immunoSEQ multiplex PCR, while the TCRdb copy is restricted to in-frame clones and leaves out a portion. The repertoire consists of around 180,000 clones, with about four fifths occurring once and the leading ten covering 0.85% to 1.4%. The sample taken for sequencing was PBMCs. These receptors all come from a woman aged 40 to 55 in good health and CMV-seronegative.

The V call is TRBV2, the J call TRBJ1-2; TRBD1 is a possible D gene (6 bases). The CDR3 has 15 residues. Trimming stripped 9 bases from V and 4 bases from J, with 21 bases between. Germline assignment: CDR1 SNHLY and CDR2 FYNNEI. CDR3 in amino acids: CASRQEMLGGYGYTF. The CDR3 DNA reads TGTGCCAGTAGACAGGAGATGTTGGGCGGCTATGGCTACACCTTC.

This chain uses TRBV7-2 with TRBJ1-2; 7 bases map to TRBD1. The CDR3 has 13 amino acids. The germline V gene has CDR1 SGHTA and CDR2 FQGNSA. V lost 4 bases to trimming and J lost 3 bases; unmatched junction nucleotides: 2. The CDR3 region is CASSSQGDYGYTF. CDR3 nucleotides: TGTGCCAGCAGCTCCCAGGGGGACTATGGCTACACCTTC.

The rearrangement uses TRBV28 and TRBJ2-3, with 12 bases lining up with TRBD2. The ends lost 5 bases at V and 3 bases at J; junction bases unmatched: 9. CDR1 and CDR2 (germline): MDHEN, SYDVKM. CDR3 length: 17 residues. In nucleotides, the CDR3 is TGTGCCAGCAGTGGGGGGGGACTAGCGGGTAAAACAGATACGCAGTATTTT. This codes for CASSGGGLAGKTDTQYF.

This sequence joins TRBV19 and TRBJ1-4; a possible D gene is TRBD1 (5 bases). CDR1 and CDR2 from the germline V gene are LNHDA and SQIVND (reference sequence). The CDR3 extends over 14 amino acids. The germline V and J ends were trimmed by 3 bases and 8 bases, with 13 bases remaining between them. This chain's CDR3 is CASSINQGGEKLFF. CDR3 in DNA: TGTGCCAGTAGTATTAATCAGGGAGGGGAAAAACTGTTTTTT.

V and J are TRBV19 and TRBJ1-2; D gene unclear. V lost 2 bases and J 5 bases, leaving 12 bases between the germline ends. The germline gives CDR1 LNHDA, CDR2 SQIVND (reference sequence). This CDR3 contains 14 residues. CDR3 in amino acids: CASSIPDTGYGYTF. The DNA for the CDR3 is TGTGCCAGTAGTATACCTGACACTGGGTATGGCTACACCTTC. Using reference TRBV19 and TRBJ1-2 for the parts outside the CDR3, the full variable domain is DGGITQSPKYLFRKEGQNVTLSCEQNLNHDAMYWYRQDPGQGLRLIYYSQIVNDFQKGDIAEGYSVSREKKESFPLTVTSAQKNPTAFYLCASSIPDTGYGYTFGSGTRLTVV.

This clone was counted between two and nine times. The V and J genes are TRBV12-5 and TRBJ2-7, with D perhaps matching TRBD1 (5 bases). This CDR3 contains 11 residues. CDR1 is LGHNT, CDR2 FRNRAP, per germline. The V gene lost 3 bases and the J gene lost 5 bases, with 5 bases spanning the gap. In DNA form, the CDR3 reads TGTGCTAGTGGTTTCAGGGACGAGCAGTACTTC. Its translation is CASGFRDEQYF.

The J gene is TRBJ2-3, the V gene TRBV6-5; possibly TRBD2 for D (6 bases). This CDR3 region has 16 residues. Trimming removed 2 bases from V and 1 base from J, with 13 bases in between. Germline assignment: CDR1 MNHEY and CDR2 SVGAGI. The CDR3 coding sequence is TGTGCCAGCAGTTACGGGACTTATACTCGCACAGATACGCAGTATTTT. This translates into CASSYGTYTRTDTQYF.

J is TRBJ1-1 and V is TRBV7-8; D unresolved. The CDR3 runs 15 residues. Germline V gene data show CDR1 as SGHVS and CDR2 as FQNEAQ. V dropped 5 bases and J dropped 3 bases, with 16 bases sitting between them. CDR3 amino acids: CASSIRGEGDTEAFF. In nucleotides, the CDR3 is TGTGCCAGCAGCATACGCGGGGAGGGTGACACTGAAGCTTTCTTT.

The V and J genes are TRBV4-1 and TRBJ1-1; TRBD1 might be the D (5 bases). The germline V gene encodes CDR1 MGHRA and CDR2 YSYEKL. V gave up 0 bases and J gave up 3 bases, with 14 bases separating them. The CDR3 totals 16 residues. In nucleotides, the CDR3 is TGCGCCAGCAGCCAAGATGGGGGAGGGAGGGACACTGAAGCTTTCTTT. Translation: CASSQDGGGRDTEAFF.

This rearrangement joins TRBV5-1 to TRBJ2-7; D perhaps matches TRBD1 (5 bases). Germline V lookup: CDR1 SGHRS, CDR2 YFSETQ. V lost 7 bases and J lost 4, with 21 bases in between. This CDR3 has 15 residues. DNA of the CDR3: TGCGCCAGCGTCCAGGGTTTCCCTCATCGATACGAGCAGTACGTC. Its protein product is CASVQGFPHRYEQYV.

This chain connects TRBV4-3 to TRBJ2-1; TRBD2 aligns across 7 bases. The CDR3 contains 17 residues. Unmatched junction bases numbered 8, after V lost 0 bases and J lost 3 bases. Germline V gene data show CDR1 as LGHNA and CDR2 as YSLEER. This CDR3 reads CASSQEKRGLLYNEQFF. In DNA, the CDR3 is TGCGCCAGCAGCCAAGAGAAGAGGGGACTACTCTACAATGAGCAGTTCTTC.

V and J are TRBV29-1 and TRBJ2-3; D might be TRBD1 (6 bases). Germline lookup yields CDR1 SQVTM and CDR2 ANQGSEA. Trimming removed 5 bases from V and 0 bases from J, with 15 bases in between. CDR3 length equals 15 residues. The CDR3 sequence: CSVSPPGASTDTQYF. For the CDR3, the DNA is TGCAGCGTTTCGCCACCAGGGGCTAGCACAGATACGCAGTATTTT.

V and J are TRBV7-2 and TRBJ2-1; D unresolved. V was trimmed by 1 base and J by 3 bases, leaving 10 bases between them. Germline loops: CDR1 SGHTA, CDR2 FQGNSA. This CDR3 is 15 amino acids long. This CDR3 is CASSLGPGSYNEQFF. In DNA form, the CDR3 reads TGTGCCAGCAGCTTAGGTCCGGGTAGCTACAATGAGCAGTTCTTC. Combining the CDR3 with reference TRBV7-2 and TRBJ2-1 gives the whole variable domain GAGVSQSPSNKVTEKGKDVELRCDPISGHTALYWYRQSLGQGLEFLIYFQGNSAPDKSGLPSDRFSAERTGGSVSTLTIQRTQQEDSAVYLCASSLGPGSYNEQFFGPGTRLTVL.

The rearrangement uses TRBV10-3 and TRBJ2-5, with D possibly matching TRBD2 (6 bases). This CDR3 has 15 residues. V was clipped by 4 bases and J by 0 bases, with 12 bases between them. Germline V gives CDR1 ENHRY, CDR2 SYGVKD. The CDR3 is CAISGGGSDQETQYF. In nucleotides, the CDR3 is TGTGCCATCAGTGGTGGAGGGTCGGACCAAGAGACCCAGTACTTC.

The chain combines TRBV7-6 with TRBJ2-7; tentatively, D is TRBD2 (5 bases). The CDR3 covers 15 residues. Trimming stripped 3 bases from V and 1 base from J, with 13 bases between. CDR1 is SGHVS and CDR2 is FNYEAQ in the germline V gene. CDR3 sequence reads: CASSFGSDRSYEQYV. The CDR3 region has the DNA TGTGCCAGCAGCTTTGGGAGCGACCGTTCCTACGAGCAGTACGTC.

This chain connects TRBV9 to TRBJ2-1; 11 nucleotides align to TRBD2. Germline V gene data show CDR1 as SGDLS and CDR2 as YYNGEE. J gave up 8 bases and V 6 bases, and 16 bases lay outside the gene matches. The CDR3 runs 17 residues. The CDR3 region has the DNA TGTGCCAGCAATCTTATCCCTCCGGGACTAGCGGACTATGAGCAGTTCTTC. Amino acid sequence: CASNLIPPGLADYEQFF.

J is TRBJ2-7 and V is TRBV6-5; D is uncertain. CDR1 is MNHEY and CDR2 is SVGAGI in the germline V gene. With 6 bases removed from V and 3 bases from J, the gap between germline ends came to 6 bases. The CDR3 totals 11 residues. The CDR3 is CASRRDYEQYF. Here the CDR3 DNA reads TGTGCCAGCAGACGAGACTACGAGCAGTACTTC.

The V gene is TRBV19, the J gene TRBJ2-1; TRBD1 might be the D (6 bases). Germline V gene lookup returns CDR1 LNHDA and CDR2 SQIVND (reference sequence). The CDR3 length is 16 residues. V was clipped by 6 bases and J by 7 bases, with 22 bases between them. CDR3 residues: CASRYGDNSRGNEQFF. Here the CDR3 DNA reads TGTGCCAGTAGGTATGGAGATAACTCGAGGGGGAATGAGCAGTTCTTC.

This chain connects TRBV5-1 to TRBJ2-7; TRBD2 matches 14 bases. The CDR3 is made up of 14 amino acids. Trimming removed 5 bases from V and 4 bases from J; junction bases left unmatched: 2. Germline CDR1 is SGHRS and CDR2 is YFSETQ. The CDR3 reads CASSGTSGRYEQYF. The CDR3 bases are TGCGCCAGCAGTGGGACTAGCGGGAGATACGAGCAGTACTTC.

The V gene is TRBV27, the J gene TRBJ1-1; 7 bases agree with TRBD1. The CDR3 has 14 residues. Germline V gives CDR1 MNHEY, CDR2 SMNVEV (reference sequence). Trimming at V came to 2 bases and at J to 3 bases, leaving 3 bases not matched to a gene. The CDR3 DNA reads TGTGCCAGCAGTTTAGGAGGGGGCTACACTGAAGCTTTCTTT. Translated, it gives CASSLGGGYTEAFF.

This chain joins TRBV5-1 and TRBJ2-1; TRBD2 agrees at 8 bases. The CDR3 covers 14 residues. Trimming removed 9 bases from V and 11 bases from J; junction bases left unmatched: 16. Germline V gives CDR1 SGHRS, CDR2 YFSETQ. The CDR3 sequence is CATASGSGTDKQFF. In nucleotides, the CDR3 is TGCGCCACTGCCTCCGGTAGCGGGACTGATAAGCAGTTCTTC.

This chain uses TRBV7-6 with TRBJ2-5, with 9 bases matching TRBD2. Germline-derived CDR1 and CDR2 are SGHVS and FNYEAQ. Trimming cost V 5 bases and J 1 base; bases outside gene matches: 5. The CDR3 contains 15 residues. Here the CDR3 reads CASSRRLAAQETQYF. Here the CDR3 DNA reads TGTGCCAGCAGCCGTCGACTAGCGGCCCAAGAGACCCAGTACTTC.

This sequence joins TRBV9 and TRBJ1-3; 9 positions match TRBD1. The junction had 4 bases not matched to a gene; V was cut back by 4 bases and J by 2 bases. CDR1 is SGDLS, CDR2 YYNGEE, per germline. The CDR3 has 15 amino acids. The CDR3 spells CASSSRQGAGNTIYF. CDR3 nucleotides: TGTGCCAGCAGCTCACGACAGGGGGCTGGAAACACCATATATTTT.

This chain joins TRBV5-4 and TRBJ2-5; 9 bases map to TRBD2. The V gene's germline CDR1 is SGHNT and CDR2 YYREEE (reference sequence). V shed 4 bases and J 3 bases; nucleotides not matched to a gene: 4. The CDR3 spans 14 residues. DNA for the CDR3: TGTGCCAGCAGCCGACGACTAGCGGAAGAGACCCAGTACTTC. It yields the protein CASSRRLAEETQYF.